These 23 T cell receptor beta chains came from one sample sequenced in a study of CD8+ T cells in alopecia areata. Extracted RNA was reverse transcribed, and the resulting cDNA served as sequencing template. Assay: immunoSEQ multiplex PCR; the TCRdb copy retains only in-frame clones and omits some. This sample yields about 110,000 clones, of which around 59% are seen a single time; less than 25% belongs to the top ten. What was sequenced was CD8+ T cells sorted from blood. The receptors were gathered from a human donor in good health.

Only a few counts were recorded for this clone. This chain joins TRBV2 and TRBJ1-1, with 7 bases identical to TRBD1. CDR1 is SNHLY, CDR2 FYNNEI, per germline. CDR3 length: 15 amino acids. Trimming cost V 2 bases and J 5 bases; bases outside gene matches: 8. CDR3 residues: CASSESGTVGTEAFF. CDR3 sequence (DNA): TGTGCCAGCAGTGAATCGGGGACAGTAGGTACTGAAGCTTTCTTT.

This clone was counted only a few times. The V call is TRBV5-6, the J call TRBJ2-5; 8 nucleotides agree with TRBD2. Germline V CDR1 and CDR2: SGHDT, YYEEEE. V lost 6 bases to trimming and J lost 0 bases; unmatched junction nucleotides: 16. The CDR3 contains 18 residues. The CDR3 spells CASTFWTSMNWYQETQYF. As DNA, the CDR3 is TGTGCCAGCACGTTTTGGACTAGCATGAACTGGTACCAAGAGACCCAGTACTTC.

The CDR3 DNA reads as TGCGCCAGCAGCCACCTGGGGCAGGGGGCAGGAATTAACTATGGCTACACCTTC. Protein: CASSHLGQGAGINYGYTF. The genes are TRBV4-3 and TRBJ1-2, with TRBD1 identical over 8 bases. CDR3 length equals 18 residues. Germline V gives CDR1 LGHNA, CDR2 YSLEER. V lost 3 bases, J lost 1 base, and 13 bases stayed unmatched.

The chain uses TRBV6-5 and TRBJ1-1; no clear D gene. The CDR3 spans 13 residues. Germline V CDR1 and CDR2: MNHEY, SVGAGI. Trimming removed 10 bases from V and 14 bases from J, with 26 bases in between. CDR3 DNA: TGTGCCACCACGTCCTCTACAGCCATGGTTAGGTTCTTT. It translates to CATTSSTAMVRFF.

The chain links TRBV5-8 to TRBJ2-5; D remains ambiguous. V was cut by 6 bases and J by 2 bases, with 8 bases left in between. Germline CDR1 SGHTS, CDR2 YDEGEE. The CDR3 spans 12 residues. CDR3 sequence: CASNGMQETQYF. In DNA, the CDR3 is TGTGCCAGCAATGGTATGCAAGAGACCCAGTACTTC.

The table lists this clone with a count of one. The V call is TRBV13, the J call TRBJ1-1; 10 bases fit TRBD1. This CDR3 has 13 amino acids. CDR1 is PRHDT and CDR2 is FYEKMQ in the germline V gene (reference sequence). The V segment lost 5 bases and the J segment 10 bases; nucleotides outside the gene matches: 7. CDR3 sequence (DNA): TGTGCCAGCAGCCCGGGGACAGGGGTAAGAGCTTTCTTT. The encoded protein is CASSPGTGVRAFF. Full variable domain (missing parts from reference TRBV13 and TRBJ1-1): AAGVIQSPRHLIKEKRETATLKCYPIPRHDTVYWYQQGPGQDPQFLISFYEKMQSDKGSIPDRFSAQQFSDYHSELNMSSLELGDSALYFCASSPGTGVRAFFGQGTRLTVV.

J is TRBJ2-2 and V is TRBV15; tentatively, D is TRBD1 or TRBD2 (5 bases each). Germline V lookup: CDR1 LNHNV, CDR2 YYDKDF (reference sequence). The CDR3 is 17 residues long. V lost 0 bases to trimming and J lost 7 bases, with 18 bases between them. The CDR3 spells CATSRDPGLGRGGELFF. In DNA, the CDR3 is TGTGCCACCAGCAGAGACCCGGGGCTGGGAAGAGGCGGGGAGCTGTTTTTT.

This clone was seen a handful of times. The chain employs TRBV19 and TRBJ1-5; D unclear. Germline values: CDR1 LNHDA, CDR2 SQIVND (reference sequence). CDR3 size: 12 residues. With 3 bases removed from V and 6 bases from J, the gap between germline ends came to 6 bases. The CDR3 nucleotides read TGTGCCAGTAGTATTGGGGTTCAGCCCCAGCATTTT. Its translation: CASSIGVQPQHF.

The rearrangement links TRBV4-3 to TRBJ2-3; TRBD2 matches at 9 bases. The CDR3 contains 17 residues. J gave up 2 bases and V 0 bases, and 6 bases lay outside the gene matches. The germline CDR1 and CDR2 sequences are LGHNA and YSLEER. This CDR3 reads CASSQDRAGGPTDTQYF. The DNA for the CDR3 is TGCGCCAGCAGCCAAGATCGAGCGGGGGGACCCACAGATACGCAGTATTTT.

This chain uses TRBV2 with TRBJ1-5, with a tentative D call TRBD1 (6 bases). Germline CDR1 and CDR2: SNHLY and FYNNEI. Between the trimmed V and J ends, which lost 6 bases and 6 bases, there was a span of 15 bases. The CDR3 spans 14 residues. The CDR3: CASRGRGEAQPQHF. The CDR3 DNA reads as TGTGCCAGCAGGGGCAGGGGCGAGGCTCAGCCCCAGCATTTT.

The rearrangement links TRBV7-9 to TRBJ2-7, with D tentatively TRBD1 (6 bases). The CDR3 is made up of 12 amino acids. Germline loops: CDR1 SEHNR, CDR2 FQNEAQ (reference sequence). Trimming shortened V by 5 bases and J by 6 bases, and 11 bases separated the two germline ends. The DNA of the CDR3 is TGTGCCAGCAGCCAAGGGGGAACCGAGCAGTACTTC. As protein: CASSQGGTEQYF.

This clone was found once. The CDR3 coding sequence is TGTGCCAGCAGTGAATCTGGGGGGCGAGGCACCGGGGAGCTGTTTTTT. It encodes CASSESGGRGTGELFF. The chain carries TRBV2 and TRBJ2-2; D may match TRBD1 or TRBD2 (6 bases each). Germline CDR1 SNHLY, CDR2 FYNNEI. V was cut by 2 bases and J by 4 bases, with 14 bases left in between. The CDR3 is 16 amino acids. The whole variable domain, filled in from reference TRBV2 and TRBJ2-2, reads EPEVTQTPSHQVTQMGQEVILRCVPISNHLYFYWYRQILGQKVEFLVSFYNNEISEKSEIFDDQFSVERPDGSNFTLKIRSTKLEDSAMYFCASSESGGRGTGELFFGEGSRLTVL.

There are a few counts of this clone. The genes are TRBV11-2 and TRBJ2-3, with D perhaps matching TRBD1 or TRBD2 (5 bases each). Trimming removed 0 bases at V and 4 bases at J, with 8 bases between. Germline V gives CDR1 SGHAT, CDR2 FQNNGV. This CDR3 is 14 amino acids long. The chain's CDR3 is CASSLDGGSDTQYF. The DNA for the CDR3 is TGTGCCAGCAGCTTAGATGGGGGATCAGATACGCAGTATTTT. Based on the CDR3 plus reference TRBV11-2 and TRBJ2-3, the full variable domain is EAGVAQSPRYKIIEKRQSVAFWCNPISGHATLYWYQQILGQGPKLLIQFQNNGVVDDSQLPKDRFSAERLKGVDSTLKIQPAKLEDSAVYLCASSLDGGSDTQYFGPGTRLTVL.

The gene calls are TRBV4-3 and TRBJ2-4, with 9 nucleotides matching TRBD2. CDR1 is LGHNA, CDR2 YSLEER, per germline. The J segment lost 5 bases and the V segment lost 0 bases, leaving 5 bases of the junction unmatched. The CDR3 runs 16 residues. The CDR3 nucleotides read TGCGCCAGCAGCCAAGATAGCGGGGGCCCACAAAACATTCAGTACTTC. Protein: CASSQDSGGPQNIQYF.

The chain joins TRBV5-6 to TRBJ2-2, with 8 bases lining up with TRBD1. V was pared by 3 bases and J by 6 bases, with 1 base of the junction left unmatched. CDR1 is SGHDT, CDR2 YYEEEE, per germline. CDR3 length: 13 residues. The CDR3 is CASSSDRAGELFF. DNA of the CDR3: TGTGCCAGCAGCTCGGACAGGGCCGGGGAGCTGTTTTTT.

This clone was observed a few times. The rearrangement uses TRBV25-1 and TRBJ2-2; 8 nucleotides agree with TRBD2. Germline-derived CDR1 and CDR2 are MGHDK and SYGVNS. The CDR3 is 15 residues long. The V and J ends lost 5 bases and 6 bases, in that order; junction bases with no gene match: 8. CDR3 loop: CASSSPGGLSGELFF. The DNA of the CDR3 is TGTGCCAGCAGTTCCCCGGGGGGGCTCTCCGGGGAGCTGTTTTTT.

The table lists this clone with a few counts. The chain combines TRBV6-6 with TRBJ2-4; D unresolved. The CDR3 has 14 residues. CDR1 and CDR2 from the germline V gene are MNHNY and SVGAGI (reference sequence). The germline V and J ends were trimmed by 5 bases and 0 bases, with 8 bases remaining between them. The CDR3 bases are TGTGCCAGCAGTACCCAAATAGCCAAAAACATTCAGTACTTC. This translates into CASSTQIAKNIQYF.

The gene calls are TRBV10-2 and TRBJ1-3; D is unclear. Germline V gives CDR1 WSHSY, CDR2 SAAADI. The CDR3 is 15 amino acids. The V gene lost 0 bases and the J gene lost 0 bases, with 6 bases spanning the gap. The CDR3 nucleotides are TGCGCCAGCAGTGAGTCAGGATACTCTGGAAACACCATATATTTT. As protein: CASSESGYSGNTIYF.

This clone has just a few counts. The chain links TRBV29-1 to TRBJ2-7; 7 positions agree with TRBD1. V lost 4 bases and J lost 0; bases outside the gene matches: 3. Germline V gives CDR1 SQVTM, CDR2 ANQGSEA. The CDR3 contains 13 residues. In DNA, the CDR3 is TGCAGCGTTGCCGGGGACAGCTCCTACGAGCAGTACTTC. Protein sequence: CSVAGDSSYEQYF.

This sequence joins TRBV7-8 and TRBJ2-1, with TRBD1 matching over 7 bases. This CDR3 is 16 amino acids long. Germline V gene sequence: CDR1 SGHVS, CDR2 FQNEAQ. V lost 5 bases to trimming and J lost 0 bases; unmatched junction nucleotides: 7. In DNA form, the CDR3 reads TGTGCCAGCAGCCAATCGACAGGGACCTCCTACAATGAGCAGTTCTTC. Its protein is CASSQSTGTSYNEQFF.

This rearrangement joins TRBV29-1 to TRBJ1-3; unclear D gene. Per the germline V gene, CDR1 is SQVTM and CDR2 is ANQGSEA. This CDR3 contains 12 residues. V dropped 6 bases and J dropped 3 bases, with 9 bases sitting between them. The CDR3 reads CSVALRGNTIYF. The CDR3 DNA is TGCAGCGTGGCCCTCCGTGGAAACACCATATATTTT.

The rearrangement joins TRBV7-9 to TRBJ1-1, with D tentatively TRBD1 (6 bases). Germline V gene lookup returns CDR1 SEHNR and CDR2 FQNEAQ (reference sequence). This CDR3 region has 14 residues. V was clipped by 5 bases and J by 3 bases, with 13 bases between them. The CDR3 here is CASSRTVDYTEAFF. CDR3 in DNA: TGTGCCAGCAGCCGGACAGTTGACTACACTGAAGCTTTCTTT.

The genes are TRBV9 and TRBJ1-1; the D gene is possibly TRBD1 (5 bases). CDR1 is SGDLS and CDR2 is YYNGEE in the germline V gene. This CDR3 is built from 15 residues. V gave up 0 bases and J gave up 0 bases, with 9 bases separating them. The CDR3 DNA reads TGTGCCAGCAGCGTAGAAGACAGCTTGAACACTGAAGCTTTCTTT. It codes for CASSVEDSLNTEAFF.